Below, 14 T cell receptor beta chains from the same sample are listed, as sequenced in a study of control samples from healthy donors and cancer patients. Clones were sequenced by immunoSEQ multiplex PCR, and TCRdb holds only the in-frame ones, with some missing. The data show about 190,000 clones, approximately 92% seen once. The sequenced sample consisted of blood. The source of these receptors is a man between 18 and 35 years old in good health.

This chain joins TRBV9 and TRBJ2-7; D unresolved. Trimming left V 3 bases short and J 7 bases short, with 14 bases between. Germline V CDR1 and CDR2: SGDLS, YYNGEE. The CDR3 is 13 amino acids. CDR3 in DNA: TGTGCCAGCAGCGGGACGACGGATCGTGAGCAGTACTTC. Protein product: CASSGTTDREQYF.

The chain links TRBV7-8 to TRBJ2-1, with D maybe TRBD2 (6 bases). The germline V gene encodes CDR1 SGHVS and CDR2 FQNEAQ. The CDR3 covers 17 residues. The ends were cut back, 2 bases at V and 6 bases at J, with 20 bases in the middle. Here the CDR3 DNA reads TGTGCCAGCAGCTTATCTGGAATTGGGCGGGGAGGCAATGAGCAGTTCTTC. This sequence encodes CASSLSGIGRGGNEQFF.

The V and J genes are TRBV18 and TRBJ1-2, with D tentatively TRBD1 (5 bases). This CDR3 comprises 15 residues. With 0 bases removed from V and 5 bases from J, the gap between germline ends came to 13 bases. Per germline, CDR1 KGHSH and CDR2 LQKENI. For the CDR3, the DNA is TGTGCCAGCTCACCACCGGCGACAGCGGGGTATGGCTACACCTTC. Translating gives CASSPPATAGYGYTF. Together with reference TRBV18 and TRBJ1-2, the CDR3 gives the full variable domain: NAGVMQNPRHLVRRRGQEARLRCSPMKGHSHVYWYRQLPEEGLKFMVYLQKENIIDESGMPKERFSAEFPKEGPSILRIQQVVRGDSAAYFCASSPPATAGYGYTFGSGTRLTVV.

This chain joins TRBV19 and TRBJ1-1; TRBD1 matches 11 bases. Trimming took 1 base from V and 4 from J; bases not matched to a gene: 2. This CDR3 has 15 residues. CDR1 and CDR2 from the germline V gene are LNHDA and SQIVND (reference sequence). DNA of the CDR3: TGTGCCAGTAGTATAGTCGGGACAGGGGGCACTGAAGCTTTCTTT. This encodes CASSIVGTGGTEAFF.

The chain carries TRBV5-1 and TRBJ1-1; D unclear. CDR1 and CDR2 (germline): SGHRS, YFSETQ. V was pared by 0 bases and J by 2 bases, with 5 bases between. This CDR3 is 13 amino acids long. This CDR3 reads CASSLAKNTEAFF. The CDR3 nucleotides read TGCGCCAGCAGCTTGGCCAAAAACACTGAAGCTTTCTTT.

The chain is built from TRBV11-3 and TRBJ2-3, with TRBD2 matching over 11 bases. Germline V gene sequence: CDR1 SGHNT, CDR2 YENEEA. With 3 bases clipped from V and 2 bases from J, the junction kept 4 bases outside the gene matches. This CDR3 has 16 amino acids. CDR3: CASSFSGGEPTDTQYF. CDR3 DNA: TGTGCCAGCAGCTTTAGCGGGGGGGAACCCACAGATACGCAGTATTTT.

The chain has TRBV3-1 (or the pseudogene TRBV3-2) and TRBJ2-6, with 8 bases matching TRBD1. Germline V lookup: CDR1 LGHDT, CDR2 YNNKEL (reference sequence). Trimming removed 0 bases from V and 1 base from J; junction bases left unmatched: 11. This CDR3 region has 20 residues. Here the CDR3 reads CASSQDTRTGFYSGANVLTF. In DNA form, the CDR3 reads TGTGCCAGCAGCCAAGATACGAGGACAGGGTTTTATTCTGGGGCCAACGTCCTGACTTTC.

In nucleotides, the CDR3 is TGTGCCAGCAGTTACTTGCATGAAGCTTTCTTT. Amino acid sequence: CASSYLHEAFF. The chain carries TRBV6-2 or TRBV6-3 and TRBJ1-1; no reliable D call. CDR3 length: 11 amino acids. Trimming took off 1 base at V and 7 bases at J, with 4 bases between the two ends. Germline V gives CDR1 MNHEY, CDR2 SVGEGT.

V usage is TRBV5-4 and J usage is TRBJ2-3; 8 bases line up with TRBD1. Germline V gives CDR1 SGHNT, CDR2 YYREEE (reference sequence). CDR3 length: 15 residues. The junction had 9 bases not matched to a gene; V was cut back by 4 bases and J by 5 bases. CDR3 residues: CASSAGQGLGDTQYF. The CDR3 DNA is TGTGCCAGCAGCGCCGGACAGGGTCTGGGAGATACGCAGTATTTT.

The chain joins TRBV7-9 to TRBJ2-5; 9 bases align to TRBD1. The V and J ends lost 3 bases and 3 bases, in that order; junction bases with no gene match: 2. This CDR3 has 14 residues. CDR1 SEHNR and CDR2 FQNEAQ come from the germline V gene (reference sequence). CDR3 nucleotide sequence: TGTGCCAGCAGCTTCAGGGACAGGGAAGAGACCCAGTACTTC. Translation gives CASSFRDREETQYF.

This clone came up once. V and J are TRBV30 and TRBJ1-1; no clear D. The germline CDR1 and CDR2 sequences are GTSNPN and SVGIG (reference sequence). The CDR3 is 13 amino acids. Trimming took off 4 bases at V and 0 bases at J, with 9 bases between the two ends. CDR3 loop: CAWKRVLNTEAFF. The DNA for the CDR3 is TGTGCCTGGAAAAGGGTCCTGAACACTGAAGCTTTCTTT.

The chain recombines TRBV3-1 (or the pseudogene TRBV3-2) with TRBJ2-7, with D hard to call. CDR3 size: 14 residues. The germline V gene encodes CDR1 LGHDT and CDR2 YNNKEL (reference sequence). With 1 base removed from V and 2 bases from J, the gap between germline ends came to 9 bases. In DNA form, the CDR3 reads TGTGCCAGCAGCCAAGGTAGGGTAACCTACGAGCAGTACTTC. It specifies CASSQGRVTYEQYF.

The CDR3 loop is CASGLENTEAFF. In DNA form, the CDR3 reads TGTGCTAGTGGTTTGGAGAACACTGAAGCTTTCTTT. This chain joins TRBV12-5 and TRBJ1-1; D is unclear. V lost 1 base, J lost 1 base, and 1 base lay in between. This CDR3 comprises 12 residues. Germline values: CDR1 LGHNT, CDR2 FRNRAP.

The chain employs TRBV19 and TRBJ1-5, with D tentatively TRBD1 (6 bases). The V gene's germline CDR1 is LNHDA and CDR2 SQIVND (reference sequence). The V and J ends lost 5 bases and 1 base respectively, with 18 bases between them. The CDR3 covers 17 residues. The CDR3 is CASSSIRGASSNQPQHF. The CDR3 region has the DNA TGTGCCAGTAGTTCTATACGGGGGGCCTCGAGCAATCAGCCCCAGCATTTT.